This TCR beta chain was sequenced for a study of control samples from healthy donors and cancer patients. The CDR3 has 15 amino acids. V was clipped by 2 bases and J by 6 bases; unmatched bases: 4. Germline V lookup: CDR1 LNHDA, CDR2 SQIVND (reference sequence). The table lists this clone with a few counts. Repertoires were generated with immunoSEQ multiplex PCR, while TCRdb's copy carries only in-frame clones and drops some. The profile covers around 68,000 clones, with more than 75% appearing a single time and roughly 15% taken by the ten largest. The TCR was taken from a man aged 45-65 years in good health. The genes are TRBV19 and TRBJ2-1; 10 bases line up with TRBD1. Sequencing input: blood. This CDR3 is CASSIIGQGGNEQFF. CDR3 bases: TGTGCCAGTAGTATAATAGGACAGGGGGGCAATGAGCAGTTCTTC.